Below are 20 T cell receptor beta chains sequenced from a single sample in a study of early T cells in non-severe SARS-CoV-2 infection. A single record per CDR3 protein comes from TCRdb applying MiXCR to the 5' RACE reads. This table holds about 77,000 distinct CDR3 sequences, about 5% found once. The sample here was whole blood, taken at baseline. The receptors were sampled from an adult who was a healthcare worker with PCR-confirmed SARS-CoV-2 infection or an uninfected control (not recorded which).

This clonotype was detected many times. This chain connects TRBV7-9 to TRBJ2-7; D call uncertain. Germline-derived CDR1 and CDR2 are SEHNR and FQNEAQ (reference sequence). Trimming removed 7 bases at V and 7 bases at J, with 14 bases between. The CDR3 is 12 amino acids. CDR3 DNA: TGTGCCAGCATCTCCCCCCTCTCTGAGCAGTACTTC. This translates into CASISPLSEQYF.

In its sample, this clonotype was seen many times. The rearrangement joins TRBV13 to TRBJ2-1, with 15 nucleotides matching TRBD2. The CDR3 consists of 15 residues. Germline assignment: CDR1 PRHDT and CDR2 FYEKMQ (reference sequence). The junction had 3 bases not matched to a gene; V was cut back by 5 bases and J by 7 bases. The chain's CDR3 is CASSPGTSGRNEQFF. As DNA, the CDR3 is TGTGCCAGCAGCCCAGGGACTAGCGGGAGGAATGAGCAGTTCTTC.

V and J are TRBV12-3 or TRBV12-4 and TRBJ1-1; 9 bases are a match to TRBD1. This CDR3 region has 14 residues. V gave up 6 bases and J gave up 5 bases; unmatched junction bases: 7. CDR3 protein: CASRKGTGRTEAFF. Written as DNA, the CDR3 is TGTGCCAGCAGAAAGGGGACAGGGAGAACTGAAGCTTTCTTT.

This clonotype was detected ten times or more. The chain recombines TRBV18 with TRBJ1-4; D ambiguous. CDR3 length: 13 amino acids. V was clipped by 4 bases and J by 1 base, with 4 bases between them. CDR1 is KGHSH and CDR2 is LQKENI in the germline V gene. The CDR3 spells CASSQGTNEKLFF. CDR3 DNA: TGTGCCAGCTCACAGGGAACTAATGAAAAACTGTTTTTT.

This chain connects TRBV3-1 to TRBJ2-1; a possible D gene is TRBD1 (5 bases). Trimming stripped 4 bases from V and 4 bases from J, with 17 bases between. The germline V gene encodes CDR1 LGHDT and CDR2 YNNKEL (reference sequence). The CDR3 is 16 residues long. The DNA of the CDR3 is TGTGCCAGCAGCCTCGGACACCCGCAGTCATACAATGAGCAGTTCTTC. Protein sequence: CASSLGHPQSYNEQFF.

This clonotype showed up many times. The chain links TRBV5-1 to TRBJ2-7; D may be TRBD1 (6 bases). V gave up 3 bases and J gave up 6 bases, with 13 bases separating them. The CDR3 contains 13 residues. Germline CDR1 reads SGHRS; CDR2 reads YFSETQ. This chain's CDR3 is CASSSGTGSEQYF. Here the CDR3 DNA reads TGCGCCAGCAGCTCTGGTACAGGGTCCGAGCAGTACTTC. The entire variable domain, with the rest obtained from reference TRBV5-1 and TRBJ2-7, is as follows: KAGVTQTPRYLIKTRGQQVTLSCSPISGHRSVSWYQQTPGQGLQFLFEYFSETQRNKGNFPGRFSGRQFSNSRSEMNVSTLELGDSALYLCASSSGTGSEQYFGPGTRLTVT.

There are a few counts of this clonotype. The chain is built from TRBV4-2 and TRBJ2-7; tentative D call: TRBD2 (6 bases). V was clipped by 0 bases and J by 2 bases, with 14 bases between them. The CDR3 is made up of 16 amino acids. Germline CDR1 reads LGHNA; CDR2 reads YNFKEQ. The CDR3 DNA reads TGTGCCAGCAGCCAAGATCATAGCGGTCCTGCCTACGAGCAGTACTTC. Protein product: CASSQDHSGPAYEQYF.

This clonotype was detected ten times or more. The chain has TRBV6-8 and TRBJ1-2; possibly TRBD1 for D (5 bases). The CDR3 is 16 amino acids. Germline V gene sequence: CDR1 MNHGY, CDR2 SAAAGT. The V gene lost 7 bases and the J gene lost 2 bases, with 20 bases spanning the gap. The CDR3 region is CASTFPRRGTNYGYTF. CDR3 bases: TGTGCCAGCACCTTCCCCCGACGGGGGACGAACTATGGCTACACCTTC.

This chain links TRBV5-4 with TRBJ2-2, with TRBD2 identical over 7 bases. Germline lookup yields CDR1 SGHNT and CDR2 YYREEE (reference sequence). The CDR3 extends over 16 amino acids. The J segment lost 0 bases and the V segment lost 2 bases, leaving 4 bases of the junction unmatched. This chain's CDR3 is CASSFQRGANTGELFF. Here the CDR3 DNA reads TGTGCCAGCAGCTTTCAGCGGGGCGCGAACACCGGGGAGCTGTTTTTT.

This clonotype was recorded many times. The chain is built from TRBV6-5 and TRBJ2-3; the match to TRBD1 covers 7 bases. Germline V gene lookup returns CDR1 MNHEY and CDR2 SVGAGI. The V segment lost 0 bases and the J segment 2 bases; nucleotides outside the gene matches: 8. This CDR3 spans 17 amino acids. CDR3: CASSYSIRGTDTDTQYF. For the CDR3, the DNA is TGTGCCAGCAGTTACTCTATTAGGGGGACAGACACAGATACGCAGTATTTT.

This clonotype was picked up many times. This chain links TRBV12-3 or TRBV12-4 with TRBJ2-7, with 9 bases matching TRBD1. CDR3 size: 14 residues. J gave up 6 bases and V 4 bases, and 7 bases lay outside the gene matches. The DNA of the CDR3 is TGTGCCAGCAGTTATGGGACAGGGCTCTCCGAGCAGTACTTC. Translated, it gives CASSYGTGLSEQYF.

There are many counts of this clonotype. The gene calls are TRBV6-1 and TRBJ2-1; D could derive from TRBD1 or TRBD2 (5 bases each). Germline values: CDR1 MNHNS, CDR2 SASEGT. V lost 1 base to trimming and J lost 4 bases, with 5 bases between them. The CDR3 contains 13 residues. The CDR3 sequence is CASSEGGYNEQFF. CDR3 DNA: TGTGCCAGCAGTGAAGGGGGGTACAATGAGCAGTTCTTC.

This clonotype appeared a few times. The chain's CDR3 is CASSLEGFSYEQYF. Here the CDR3 DNA reads TGTGCCAGCAGTTTGGAGGGTTTCTCCTACGAGCAGTACTTC. This chain uses TRBV28 with TRBJ2-7; D possibly corresponds to TRBD2 (6 bases). This CDR3 has 14 amino acids. V shed 3 bases and J shed 0 bases, with 9 bases lying between them. Germline CDR1 is MDHEN and CDR2 is SYDVKM.

Ten or more counts support this clonotype. V gene TRBV5-1 combines with J gene TRBJ2-1, with TRBD2 matching 9 bases. J was trimmed by 7 bases and V by 3 bases; bases with no gene match: 2. The CDR3 spans 13 residues. Germline V lookup: CDR1 SGHRS, CDR2 YFSETQ. In DNA, the CDR3 is TGCGCCAGCAGCTGGACTAGCGCGAATGAGCAGTTCTTC. It is translated as CASSWTSANEQFF.

For this clonotype: A read error may explain this, as a much larger clone is one base away. V and J are TRBV20-1 and TRBJ1-4, with 7 bases identical to TRBD1. The germline V gene encodes CDR1 DFQATT and CDR2 SNEGSKA (reference sequence). This CDR3 is 14 amino acids long. In DNA form, the CDR3 reads TGCAGTGCTCCCGACAGGGCAACTAATGAAAAACTGCTTTTT. It specifies CSAPDRATNEKLLF.

This sequence joins TRBV5-1 and TRBJ2-6; D tentatively fits TRBD1 or TRBD2 (5 bases each). V was clipped by 2 bases and J by 0 bases, with 18 bases between them. This CDR3 has 19 amino acids. Germline values: CDR1 SGHRS, CDR2 YFSETQ. This chain's CDR3 is CASSFPRDARDSGANVLTF. CDR3 nucleotide sequence: TGCGCCAGCAGCTTTCCCCGGGACGCCAGGGACTCTGGGGCCAACGTCCTGACTTTC.

This rearrangement joins TRBV6-6 to TRBJ2-4; no definite D call. Germline V gene data show CDR1 as MNHNY and CDR2 as SVGAGI (reference sequence). Trimming shortened V by 0 bases and J by 10 bases, and 10 bases separated the two germline ends. The CDR3 has 13 residues. CDR3 bases: TGTGCCAGCAGTTACTCACCTGAAGTTATTCAGTACTTC. Its translation: CASSYSPEVIQYF.

This clonotype was seen at least ten times. This chain links TRBV5-5 with TRBJ1-1; D is ambiguous. Per germline, CDR1 SGHKS and CDR2 YYEKEE (reference sequence). The CDR3 runs to 13 residues. Trimming cost V 3 bases and J 0 bases, with 6 bases left between them. The CDR3 nucleotides read TGTGCCAGCAGCTGGTGGGTGAACACTGAAGCTTTCTTT. This translates into CASSWWVNTEAFF.

This rearrangement joins TRBV7-9 to TRBJ2-7; the D gene is possibly TRBD2 (6 bases). Germline V CDR1 and CDR2: SEHNR, FQNEAQ (reference sequence). Trimming removed 5 bases at V and 2 bases at J, with 13 bases between. The CDR3 is made up of 14 amino acids. The CDR3 DNA sequence: TGTGCCAGCAGCCAGACGGGGGTCACCTACGAGCAGTACTTC. Translation: CASSQTGVTYEQYF.

This clonotype was counted a few times. The CDR3 protein is CASSSGAGGRHEQYF. CDR3 sequence (DNA): TGTGCCAGCAGCTCCGGTGCGGGAGGTCGCCACGAGCAGTACTTC. The chain joins TRBV7-9 to TRBJ2-7, with TRBD2 matching 8 bases. This CDR3 spans 15 amino acids. The germline CDR1 and CDR2 sequences are SEHNR and FQNEAQ (reference sequence). With 4 bases clipped from V and 5 bases from J, the junction kept 10 bases outside the gene matches.